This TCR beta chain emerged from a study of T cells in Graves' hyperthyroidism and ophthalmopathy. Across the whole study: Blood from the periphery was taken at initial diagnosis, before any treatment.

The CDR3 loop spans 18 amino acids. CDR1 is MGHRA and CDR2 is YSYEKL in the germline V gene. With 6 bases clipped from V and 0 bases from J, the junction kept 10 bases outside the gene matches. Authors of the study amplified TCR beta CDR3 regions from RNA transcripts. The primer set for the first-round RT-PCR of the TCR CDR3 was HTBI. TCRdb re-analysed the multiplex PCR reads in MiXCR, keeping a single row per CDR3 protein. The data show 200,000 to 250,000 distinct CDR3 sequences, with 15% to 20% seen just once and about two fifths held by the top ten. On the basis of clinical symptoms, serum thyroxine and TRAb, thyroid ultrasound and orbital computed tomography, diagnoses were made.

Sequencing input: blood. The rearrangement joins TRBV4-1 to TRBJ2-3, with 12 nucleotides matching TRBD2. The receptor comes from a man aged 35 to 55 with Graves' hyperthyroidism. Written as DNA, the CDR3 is TGCGCCAGCAGTCCTAGGACTAGCGGGGTCCTTAGCACAGATACGCAGTATTTT. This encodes CASSPRTSGVLSTDTQYF.